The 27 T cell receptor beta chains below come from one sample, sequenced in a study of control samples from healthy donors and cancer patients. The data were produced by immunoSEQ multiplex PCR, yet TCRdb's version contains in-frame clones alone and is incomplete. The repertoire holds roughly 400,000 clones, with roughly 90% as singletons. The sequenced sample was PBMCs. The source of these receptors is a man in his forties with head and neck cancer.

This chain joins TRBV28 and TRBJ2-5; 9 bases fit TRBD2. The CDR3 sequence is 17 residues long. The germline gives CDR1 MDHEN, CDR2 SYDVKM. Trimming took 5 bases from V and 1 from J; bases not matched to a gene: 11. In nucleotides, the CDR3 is TGTGCCAGCAGTCCCCCGAGGTCAGCGGGGGGCCAAGAGACCCAGTACTTC. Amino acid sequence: CASSPPRSAGGQETQYF.

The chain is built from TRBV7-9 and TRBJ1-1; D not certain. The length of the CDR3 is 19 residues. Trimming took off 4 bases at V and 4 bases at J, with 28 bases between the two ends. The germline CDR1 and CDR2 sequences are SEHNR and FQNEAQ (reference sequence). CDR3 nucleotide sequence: TGTGCCAGCAGCTCGTACTGGCCTGCCACCACAAAAGCCGGCACTGAAGCTTTCTTT. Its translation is CASSSYWPATTKAGTEAFF.

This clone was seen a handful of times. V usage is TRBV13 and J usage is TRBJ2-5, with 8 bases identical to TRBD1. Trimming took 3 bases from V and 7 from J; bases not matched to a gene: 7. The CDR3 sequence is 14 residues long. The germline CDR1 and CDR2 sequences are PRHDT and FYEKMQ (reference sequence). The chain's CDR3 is CASSLQGAKRTQYF. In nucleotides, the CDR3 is TGTGCCAGCAGCTTGCAGGGGGCGAAGCGGACCCAGTACTTC.

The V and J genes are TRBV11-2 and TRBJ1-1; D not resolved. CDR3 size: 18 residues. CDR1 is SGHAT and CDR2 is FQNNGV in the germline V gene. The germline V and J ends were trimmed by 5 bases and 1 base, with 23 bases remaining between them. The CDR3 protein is CASSLLTAASYENTEAFF. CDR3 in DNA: TGTGCCAGCAGCCTTCTTACAGCCGCCTCCTATGAGAACACTGAAGCTTTCTTT.

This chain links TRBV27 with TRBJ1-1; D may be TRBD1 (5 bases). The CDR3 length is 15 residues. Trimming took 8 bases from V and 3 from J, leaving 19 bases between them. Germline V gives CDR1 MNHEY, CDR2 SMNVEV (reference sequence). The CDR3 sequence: CASCLGTLGDTEAFF. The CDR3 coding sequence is TGTGCCAGCTGTCTGGGAACCCTAGGGGACACTGAAGCTTTCTTT.

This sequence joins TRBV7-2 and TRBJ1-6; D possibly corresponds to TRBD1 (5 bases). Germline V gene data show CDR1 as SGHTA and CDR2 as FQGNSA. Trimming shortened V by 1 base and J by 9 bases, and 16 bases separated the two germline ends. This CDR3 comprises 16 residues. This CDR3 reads CASSLDAGFQSSPLHF. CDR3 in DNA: TGTGCCAGCAGCTTAGACGCAGGGTTCCAAAGTTCACCCCTCCACTTT.

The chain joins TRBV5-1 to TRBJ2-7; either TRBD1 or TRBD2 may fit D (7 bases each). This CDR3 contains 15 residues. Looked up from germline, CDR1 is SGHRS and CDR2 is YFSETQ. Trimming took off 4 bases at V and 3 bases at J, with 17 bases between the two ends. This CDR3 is CASSQQAGTVYEQYF. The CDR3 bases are TGCGCCAGCAGCCAGCAAGCGGGGACAGTCTACGAGCAGTACTTC.

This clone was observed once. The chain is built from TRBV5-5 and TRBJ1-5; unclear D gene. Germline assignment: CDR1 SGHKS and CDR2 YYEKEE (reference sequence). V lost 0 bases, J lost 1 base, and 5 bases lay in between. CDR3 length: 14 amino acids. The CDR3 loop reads CASSLVVSNQPQHF. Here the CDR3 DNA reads TGTGCCAGCAGCTTGGTCGTCAGCAATCAGCCCCAGCATTTT.

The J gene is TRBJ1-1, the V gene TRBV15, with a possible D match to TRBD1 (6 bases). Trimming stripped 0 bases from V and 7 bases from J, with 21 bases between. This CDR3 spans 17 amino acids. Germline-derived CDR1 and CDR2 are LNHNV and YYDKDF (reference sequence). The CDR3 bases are TGTGCCACCAGCAGAGATTTCGGGGGCGGGAATGGGCTTGAAGCTTTCTTT. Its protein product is CATSRDFGGGNGLEAFF.

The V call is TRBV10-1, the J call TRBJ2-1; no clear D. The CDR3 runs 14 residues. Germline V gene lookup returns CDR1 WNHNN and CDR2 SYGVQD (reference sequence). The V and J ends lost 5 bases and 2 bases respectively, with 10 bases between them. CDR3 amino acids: CASSTGLPYNEQFF. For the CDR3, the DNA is TGCGCCAGCAGTACGGGCCTCCCCTACAATGAGCAGTTCTTC.

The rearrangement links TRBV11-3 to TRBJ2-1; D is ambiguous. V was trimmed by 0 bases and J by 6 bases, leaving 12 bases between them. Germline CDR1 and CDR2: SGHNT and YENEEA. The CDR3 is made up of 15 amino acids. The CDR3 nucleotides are TGTGCCAGCAGCTTAGATAGCCACAGTTTCAATGAGCAGTTCTTC. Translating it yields CASSLDSHSFNEQFF.

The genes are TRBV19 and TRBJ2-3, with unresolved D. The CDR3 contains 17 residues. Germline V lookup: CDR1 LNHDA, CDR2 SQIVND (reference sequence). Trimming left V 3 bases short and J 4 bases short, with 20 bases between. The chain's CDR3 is CASSMVTVMGFPDTQYF. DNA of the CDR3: TGTGCCAGTAGTATGGTTACAGTTATGGGATTCCCAGATACGCAGTATTTT.

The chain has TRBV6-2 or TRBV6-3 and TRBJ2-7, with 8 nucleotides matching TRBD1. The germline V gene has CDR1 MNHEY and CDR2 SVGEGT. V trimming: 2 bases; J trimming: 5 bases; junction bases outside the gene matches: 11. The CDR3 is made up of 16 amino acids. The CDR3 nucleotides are TGTGCCAGCAGTTACCATCGCTCAGGGGGCGACAACGAGCAGTACTTC. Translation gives CASSYHRSGGDNEQYF.

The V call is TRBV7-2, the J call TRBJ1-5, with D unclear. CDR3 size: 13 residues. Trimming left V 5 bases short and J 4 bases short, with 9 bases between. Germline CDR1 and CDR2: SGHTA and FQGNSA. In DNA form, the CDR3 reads TGTGCCAGCAGCCCCCCCGGGAATCAGCCCCAGCATTTT. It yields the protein CASSPPGNQPQHF.

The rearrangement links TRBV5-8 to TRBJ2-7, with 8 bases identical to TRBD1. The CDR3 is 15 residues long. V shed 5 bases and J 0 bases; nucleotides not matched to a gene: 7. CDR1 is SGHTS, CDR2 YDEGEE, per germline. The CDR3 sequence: CASRGRDRSSYEQYF. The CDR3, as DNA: TGTGCCAGCAGGGGAAGGGACAGGAGCTCCTACGAGCAGTACTTC.

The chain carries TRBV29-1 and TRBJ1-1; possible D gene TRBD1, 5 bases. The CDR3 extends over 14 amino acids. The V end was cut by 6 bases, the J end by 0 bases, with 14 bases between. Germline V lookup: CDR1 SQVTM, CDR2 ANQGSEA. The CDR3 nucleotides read TGCAGCGTGATACAGGCTACGTTGAACACTGAAGCTTTCTTT. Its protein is CSVIQATLNTEAFF. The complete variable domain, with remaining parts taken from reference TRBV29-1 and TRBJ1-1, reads SAVISQKPSRDICQRGTSLTIQCQVDSQVTMMFWYRQQPGQSLTLIATANQGSEATYESGFVIDKFPISRPNLTFSTLTVSNMSPEDSSIYLCSVIQATLNTEAFFGQGTRLTVV.

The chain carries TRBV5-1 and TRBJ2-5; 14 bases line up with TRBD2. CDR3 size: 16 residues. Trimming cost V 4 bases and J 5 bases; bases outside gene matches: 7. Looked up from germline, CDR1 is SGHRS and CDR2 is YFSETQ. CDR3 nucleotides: TGCGCCAGCAGCAAGACTAGCGGGGGGGCCCAGGAGACCCAGTACTTC. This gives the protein CASSKTSGGAQETQYF.

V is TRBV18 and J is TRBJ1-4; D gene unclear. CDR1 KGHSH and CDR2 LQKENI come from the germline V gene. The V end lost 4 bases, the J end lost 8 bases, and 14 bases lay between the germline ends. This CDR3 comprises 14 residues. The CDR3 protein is CASSQTAGPEKLFF. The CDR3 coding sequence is TGTGCCAGCTCACAGACCGCCGGCCCCGAAAAACTGTTTTTT.

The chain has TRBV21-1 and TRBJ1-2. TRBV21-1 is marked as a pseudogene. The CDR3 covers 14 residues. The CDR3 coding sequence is TGTGCCAGCAGCAGGATGCACGCTAACTATGGCTACACCTTC. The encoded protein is CASSRMHANYGYTF.

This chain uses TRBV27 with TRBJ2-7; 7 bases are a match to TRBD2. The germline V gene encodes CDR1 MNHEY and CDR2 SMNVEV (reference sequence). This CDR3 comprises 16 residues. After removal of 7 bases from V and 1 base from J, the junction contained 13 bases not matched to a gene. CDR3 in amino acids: CASTLVGGVGSYEQYF. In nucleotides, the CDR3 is TGTGCCAGCACTCTCGTGGGGGGGGTAGGTTCCTACGAGCAGTACTTC.

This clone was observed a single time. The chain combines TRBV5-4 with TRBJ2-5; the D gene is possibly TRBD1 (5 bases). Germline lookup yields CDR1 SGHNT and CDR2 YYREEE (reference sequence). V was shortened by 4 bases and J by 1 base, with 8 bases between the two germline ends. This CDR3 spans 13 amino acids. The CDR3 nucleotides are TGTGCCAGCAGCCAGGGTCTCCAAGAGACCCAGTACTTC. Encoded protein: CASSQGLQETQYF.

CDR3 in amino acids: CASRLGSSTGELFF. DNA for the CDR3: TGTGCCAGCAGGTTGGGTTCTTCCACCGGGGAGCTGTTTTTT. The rearrangement joins TRBV28 to TRBJ2-2; D unresolved. Trimming shortened V by 6 bases and J by 4 bases, and 12 bases separated the two germline ends. This CDR3 has 14 residues. Per the germline V gene, CDR1 is MDHEN and CDR2 is SYDVKM. Looking up the rest from reference TRBV28 and TRBJ2-2 gives the full variable domain: DVKVTQSSRYLVKRTGEKVFLECVQDMDHENMFWYRQDPGLGLRLIYFSYDVKMKEKGDIPEGYSVSREKKERFSLILESASTNQTSMYLCASRLGSSTGELFFGEGSRLTVL.

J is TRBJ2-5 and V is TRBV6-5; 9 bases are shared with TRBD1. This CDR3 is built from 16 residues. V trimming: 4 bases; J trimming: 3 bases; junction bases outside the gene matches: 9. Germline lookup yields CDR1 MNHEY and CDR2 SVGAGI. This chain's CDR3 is CASSSTGTGIEETQYF. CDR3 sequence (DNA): TGTGCCAGCAGTTCGACCGGGACAGGGATAGAAGAGACCCAGTACTTC.

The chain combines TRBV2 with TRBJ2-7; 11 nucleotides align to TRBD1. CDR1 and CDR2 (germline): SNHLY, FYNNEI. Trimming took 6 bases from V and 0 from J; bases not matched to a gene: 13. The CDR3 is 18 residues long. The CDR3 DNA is TGTGCCAGCAGAGATACCGCCGGGACAGGGGGAAGCTCCTACGAGCAGTACTTC. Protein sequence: CASRDTAGTGGSSYEQYF. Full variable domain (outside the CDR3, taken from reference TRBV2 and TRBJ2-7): EPEVTQTPSHQVTQMGQEVILRCVPISNHLYFYWYRQILGQKVEFLVSFYNNEISEKSEIFDDQFSVERPDGSNFTLKIRSTKLEDSAMYFCASRDTAGTGGSSYEQYFGPGTRLTVT.

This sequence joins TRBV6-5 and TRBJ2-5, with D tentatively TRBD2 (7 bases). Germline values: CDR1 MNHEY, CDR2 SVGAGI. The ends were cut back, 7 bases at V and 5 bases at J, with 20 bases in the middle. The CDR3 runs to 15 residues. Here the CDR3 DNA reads TGTGCCAGCAATTCGGGGGGCGGGGTCGGTGAGACCCAGTACTTC. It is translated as CASNSGGGVGETQYF.

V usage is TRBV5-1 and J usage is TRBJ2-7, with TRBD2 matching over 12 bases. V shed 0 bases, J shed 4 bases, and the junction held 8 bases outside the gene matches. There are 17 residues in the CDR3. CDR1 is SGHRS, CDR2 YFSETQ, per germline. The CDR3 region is CASSLGLAGDVLYEQYF. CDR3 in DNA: TGCGCCAGCAGCTTGGGACTAGCGGGGGATGTTCTTTACGAGCAGTACTTC.

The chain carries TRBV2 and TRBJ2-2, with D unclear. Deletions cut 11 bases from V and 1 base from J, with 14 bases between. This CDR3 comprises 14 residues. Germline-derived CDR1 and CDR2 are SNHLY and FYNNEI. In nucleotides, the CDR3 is TGTGCCTCCATACGGAATGAGAACACCGGGGAGCTGTTTTTT. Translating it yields CASIRNENTGELFF.